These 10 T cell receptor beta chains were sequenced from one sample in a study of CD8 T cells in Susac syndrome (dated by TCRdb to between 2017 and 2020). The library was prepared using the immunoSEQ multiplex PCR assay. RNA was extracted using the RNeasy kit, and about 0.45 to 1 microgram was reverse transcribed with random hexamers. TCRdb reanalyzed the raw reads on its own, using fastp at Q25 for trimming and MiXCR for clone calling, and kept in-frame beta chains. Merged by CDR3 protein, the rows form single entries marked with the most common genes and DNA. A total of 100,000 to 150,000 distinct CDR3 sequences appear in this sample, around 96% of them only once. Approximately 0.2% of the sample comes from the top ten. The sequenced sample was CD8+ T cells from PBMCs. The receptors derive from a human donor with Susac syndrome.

This CDR3 is CASLTNSNEQFF. CDR3 DNA: TGTGCCAGCCTAACGAATAGCAATGAGCAGTTCTTC. The V gene is TRBV2, the J gene TRBJ2-1, with D hard to call. CDR3 length: 12 amino acids. Trimming pared 8 bases from V and 6 bases from J, leaving 11 bases between. Per germline, CDR1 SNHLY and CDR2 FYNNEI.

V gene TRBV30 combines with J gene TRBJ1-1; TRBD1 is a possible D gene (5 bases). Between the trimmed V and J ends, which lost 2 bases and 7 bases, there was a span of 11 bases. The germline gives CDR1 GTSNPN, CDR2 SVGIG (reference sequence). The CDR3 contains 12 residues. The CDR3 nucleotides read TGTGCCTGGAGTCTAGGGCAGGGTGAAGCTTTCTTT. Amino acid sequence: CAWSLGQGEAFF.

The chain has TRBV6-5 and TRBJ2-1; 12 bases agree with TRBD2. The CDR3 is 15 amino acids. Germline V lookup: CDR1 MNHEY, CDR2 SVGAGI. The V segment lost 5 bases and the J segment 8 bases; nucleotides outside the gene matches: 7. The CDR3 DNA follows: TGTGCCAGCAGTCTTCACCTAGCGGGAGGGGATGAGCAGTTCTTC. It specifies CASSLHLAGGDEQFF.

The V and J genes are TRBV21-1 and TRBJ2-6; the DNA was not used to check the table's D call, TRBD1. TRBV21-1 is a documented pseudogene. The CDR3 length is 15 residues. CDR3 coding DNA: TGTGCCAGCAGTACAGGGGGCTGTGGGGCCAACGTCCTGACTTTC. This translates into CASSTGGCGANVLTF.

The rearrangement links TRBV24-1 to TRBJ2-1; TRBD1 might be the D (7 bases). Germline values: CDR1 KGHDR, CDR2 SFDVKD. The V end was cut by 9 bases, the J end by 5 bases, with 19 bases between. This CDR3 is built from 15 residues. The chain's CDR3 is CATQGVGDSHNEQFF. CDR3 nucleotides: TGTGCCACCCAGGGGGTGGGGGACTCTCACAATGAGCAGTTCTTC.

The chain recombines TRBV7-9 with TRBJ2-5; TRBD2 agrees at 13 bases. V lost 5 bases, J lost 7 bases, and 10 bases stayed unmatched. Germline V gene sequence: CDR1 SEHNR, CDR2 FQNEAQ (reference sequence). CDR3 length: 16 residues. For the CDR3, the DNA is TGTGCCAGCAGCCCAGGGACTAGCGGGGAGGCGGGGACCCAGTACTTC. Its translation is CASSPGTSGEAGTQYF. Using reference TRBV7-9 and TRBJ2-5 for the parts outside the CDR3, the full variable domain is DTGVSQNPRHKITKRGQNVTFRCDPISEHNRLYWYRQTLGQGPEFLTYFQNEAQLEKSRLLSDRFSAERPKGSFSTLEIQRTEQGDSAMYLCASSPGTSGEAGTQYFGPGTRLLVL.

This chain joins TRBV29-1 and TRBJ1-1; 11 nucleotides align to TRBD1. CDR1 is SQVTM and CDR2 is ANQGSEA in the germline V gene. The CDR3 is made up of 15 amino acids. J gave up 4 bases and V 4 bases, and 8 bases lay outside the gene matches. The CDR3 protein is CSVAGTGGGGTEAFF. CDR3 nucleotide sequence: TGCAGCGTTGCGGGGACAGGGGGTGGGGGCACTGAAGCTTTCTTT.

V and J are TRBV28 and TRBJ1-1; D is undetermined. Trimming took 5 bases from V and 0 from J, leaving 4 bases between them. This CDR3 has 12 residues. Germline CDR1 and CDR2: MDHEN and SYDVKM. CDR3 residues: CASSNMNTEAFF. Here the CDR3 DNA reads TGTGCCAGCAGTAATATGAACACTGAAGCTTTCTTT. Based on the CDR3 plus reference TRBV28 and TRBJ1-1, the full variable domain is DVKVTQSSRYLVKRTGEKVFLECVQDMDHENMFWYRQDPGLGLRLIYFSYDVKMKEKGDIPEGYSVSREKKERFSLILESASTNQTSMYLCASSNMNTEAFFGQGTRLTVV.

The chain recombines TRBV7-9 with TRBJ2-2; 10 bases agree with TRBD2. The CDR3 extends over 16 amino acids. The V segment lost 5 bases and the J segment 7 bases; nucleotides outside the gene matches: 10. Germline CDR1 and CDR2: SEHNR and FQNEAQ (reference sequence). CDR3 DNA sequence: TGTGCCAGCAGCCCGGCCTCTAGCGGGAGTGGCGGGGAGCTGTTTTTT. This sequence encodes CASSPASSGSGGELFF.

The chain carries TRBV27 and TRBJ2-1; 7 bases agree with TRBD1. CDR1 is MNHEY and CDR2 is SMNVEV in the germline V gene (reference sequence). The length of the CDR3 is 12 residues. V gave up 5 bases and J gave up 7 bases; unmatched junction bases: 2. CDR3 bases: TGTGCCAGCAGTACAGGGGTGAATGAGCAGTTCTTC. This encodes CASSTGVNEQFF.